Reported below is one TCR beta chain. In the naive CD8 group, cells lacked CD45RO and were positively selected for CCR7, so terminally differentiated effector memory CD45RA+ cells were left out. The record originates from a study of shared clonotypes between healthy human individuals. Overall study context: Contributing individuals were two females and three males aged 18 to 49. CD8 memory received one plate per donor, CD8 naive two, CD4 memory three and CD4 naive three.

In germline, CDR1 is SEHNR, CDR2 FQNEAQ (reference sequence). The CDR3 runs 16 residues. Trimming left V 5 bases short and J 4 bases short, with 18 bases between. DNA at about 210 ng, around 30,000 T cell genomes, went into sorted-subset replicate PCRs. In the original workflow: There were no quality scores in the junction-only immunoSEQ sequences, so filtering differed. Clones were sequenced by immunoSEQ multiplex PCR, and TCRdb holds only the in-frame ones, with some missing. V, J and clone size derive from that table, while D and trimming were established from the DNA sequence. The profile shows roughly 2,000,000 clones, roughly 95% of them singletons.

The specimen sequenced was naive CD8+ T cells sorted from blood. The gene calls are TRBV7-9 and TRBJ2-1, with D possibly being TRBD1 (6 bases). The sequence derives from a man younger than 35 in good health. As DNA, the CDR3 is TGTGCCAGCAGCCCCCGGACAGAAGGCATATACAATGAGCAGTTCTTC. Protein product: CASSPRTEGIYNEQFF.